The sequence of this T cell receptor beta chain was determined in a study of early T cells in non-severe SARS-CoV-2 infection. The CDR3 sequence is 13 residues long. Germline lookup yields CDR1 LNHDA and CDR2 SQIVND (reference sequence). Attached unique molecular identifiers marked individual cDNA molecules. TCRdb used MiXCR to reprocess the 5' RACE reads, holding one entry per CDR3 protein. This sample has tens of thousands of distinct CDR3 sequences; less than 9.5% occur once, and the top ten carry approximately 4%. With respect to this clonotype: One junction end disagrees with the germline gene, perhaps due to a read error.

The V call is TRBV19, the J call TRBJ2-1, with 13 bases fitting TRBD2. The material sequenced was whole blood, taken at baseline. The source of this sequence is an adult who was a healthcare worker with PCR-confirmed SARS-CoV-2 infection or an uninfected control (not recorded which). CDR3 DNA: TGCGCCAGTACCCGACTAGCGGGGGGTGAGCAGTTCTTC. Residues: CASTRLAGGEQFF.